This T cell receptor (beta chain) was recorded in a study of blood T cell repertoires in COVID-19. Across the whole study: Spain, Italy and the United States supplied samples that represented acute and convalescent COVID-19. In each case, the material was cDNA or gDNA derived from T cells, B-cell-depleted T cells, or PBMCs.

The CDR3 has 15 amino acids. J gave up 1 base and V 2 bases, and 4 bases lay outside the gene matches. Per germline, CDR1 SGHTA and CDR2 FQGTGA. Per the study methods: Estimated nucleated cell counts came from reference gene primer amplification. The protocol was immunoSEQ multiplex PCR, while the TCRdb copy is restricted to in-frame clones and leaves out a portion. That table gives V, J and clone size, and the DNA gave D and trimming. The sample includes some 150,000 clones, approximately 88% of them seen just once. V and J are TRBV7-3 and TRBJ1-1; 7 bases match TRBD1. Material for sequencing was peripheral blood. The TCR was taken from a woman aged 50 to 60 with acute or convalescent COVID-19. The CDR3, as DNA: TGTGCCAGCAGCTTATCCTGGACAGGGAACACTGAAGCTTTCTTT. This sequence encodes CASSLSWTGNTEAFF.